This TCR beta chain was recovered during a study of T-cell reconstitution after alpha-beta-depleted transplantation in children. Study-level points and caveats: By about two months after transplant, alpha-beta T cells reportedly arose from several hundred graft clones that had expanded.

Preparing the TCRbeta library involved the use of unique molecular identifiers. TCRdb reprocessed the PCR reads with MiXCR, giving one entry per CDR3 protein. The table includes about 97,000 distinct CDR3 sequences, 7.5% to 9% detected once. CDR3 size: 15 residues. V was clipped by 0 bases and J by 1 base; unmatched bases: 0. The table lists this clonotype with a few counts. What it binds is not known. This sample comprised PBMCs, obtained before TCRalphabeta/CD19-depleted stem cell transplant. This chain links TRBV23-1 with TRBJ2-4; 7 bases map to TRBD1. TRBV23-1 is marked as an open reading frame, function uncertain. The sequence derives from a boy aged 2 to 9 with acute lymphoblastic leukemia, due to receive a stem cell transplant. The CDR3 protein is CASSQSTGAKNIQYF. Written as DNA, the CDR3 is TGCGCCAGCAGTCAATCGACAGGGGCCAAAAACATTCAGTACTTC.